The 23 T cell receptor beta chains below come from one sample, sequenced in a study of blood T cell repertoires in COVID-19. Here immunoSEQ multiplex PCR was the method, and the copy in TCRdb shows in-frame clones only, minus some. The data contain about 160,000 clones, 80% to 95% of them singletons. Source material: peripheral blood. These receptors originate from a man aged 25-45 years with COVID-19, enrolled during active disease.

The genes are TRBV4-2 and TRBJ1-4; D not certain. Germline V gives CDR1 LGHNA, CDR2 YNFKEQ. V was shortened by 1 base and J by 8 bases, with 17 bases between the two germline ends. The CDR3 covers 16 residues. The CDR3 DNA reads as TGTGCCAGCAGCCAAGCCTTTTTGGGAGGGCGGGAAAAACTGTTTTTT. The encoded protein is CASSQAFLGGREKLFF.

For the CDR3, the DNA is TGTGCCAGCAGTTTTTCAGGGGCCGGGGAGCTGTTTTTT. This codes for CASSFSGAGELFF. The chain recombines TRBV12-3 or TRBV12-4 with TRBJ2-2; TRBD1 is a possible D gene (6 bases). The CDR3 is 13 residues long. Trimming left V 3 bases short and J 6 bases short, with 8 bases between.

The chain is built from TRBV18 and TRBJ2-5; 14 nucleotides match TRBD2. This CDR3 comprises 17 residues. The V segment lost 6 bases and the J segment 2 bases; nucleotides outside the gene matches: 8. Germline V gives CDR1 KGHSH, CDR2 LQKENI. The CDR3 coding sequence is TGTGCCAGCTCTCTGGGACTAGCGGGAGTACGGCAAGAGACCCAGTACTTC. Translated: CASSLGLAGVRQETQYF.

This clone has just one count. The chain joins TRBV18 to TRBJ2-7; D unclear. Deletions cut 2 bases from V and 2 bases from J, with 13 bases between. The CDR3 is 15 amino acids. CDR1 is KGHSH, CDR2 LQKENI, per germline. For the CDR3, the DNA is TGTGCCAGCTCACCAGCCCCAAAATCTACCTACGAGCAGTACTTC. Translated: CASSPAPKSTYEQYF.

The rearrangement uses TRBV18 and TRBJ2-1, with 8 bases lining up with TRBD2. The length of the CDR3 is 16 residues. Germline V gene data show CDR1 as KGHSH and CDR2 as LQKENI. The junction had 8 bases not matched to a gene; V was cut back by 2 bases and J by 5 bases. In DNA, the CDR3 is TGTGCCAGCTCACCATGGAGCGGGGGAATTGACAATGAGCAGTTCTTC. This translates into CASSPWSGGIDNEQFF.

The chain has TRBV9 and TRBJ2-1; TRBD2 is a possible D gene (7 bases). Germline V gives CDR1 SGDLS, CDR2 YYNGEE. The length of the CDR3 is 15 residues. V was cut by 4 bases and J by 6 bases, with 17 bases left in between. The DNA for the CDR3 is TGTGCCAGCAGCTCATATGGGGGGGCTTTCAATGAGCAGTTCTTC. It encodes CASSSYGGAFNEQFF.

The CDR3 loop is CASSQGPGYEQYF. Written as DNA, the CDR3 is TGCGCCAGCAGCCAAGGTCCGGGCTACGAGCAGTACTTC. The J gene is TRBJ2-7, the V gene TRBV4-1; D is unresolved. The V end lost 1 base, the J end lost 3 bases, and 7 bases lay between the germline ends. The CDR3 totals 13 residues. CDR1 is MGHRA, CDR2 YSYEKL, per germline.

The chain joins TRBV5-1 to TRBJ1-2, with D possibly TRBD1 on 6 matching bases. With 0 bases removed from V and 5 bases from J, the gap between germline ends came to 14 bases. This CDR3 has 15 amino acids. CDR1 SGHRS and CDR2 YFSETQ come from the germline V gene. CDR3 DNA sequence: TGCGCCAGCAGCTTGGGGGTTTCGCAGGGGTATGGCTACACCTTC. This gives the protein CASSLGVSQGYGYTF.

The V gene is TRBV9, the J gene TRBJ1-3, with D unresolved. The CDR3 is 17 residues long. Germline V gene lookup returns CDR1 SGDLS and CDR2 YYNGEE. Trimming cost V 0 bases and J 0 bases, with 13 bases left between them. The CDR3 nucleotides read TGTGCCAGCAGCGTAGAAGGAAACAGAATCTCTGGAAACACCATATATTTT. It translates to CASSVEGNRISGNTIYF.

The DNA for the CDR3 is TGCAGCGTAGGACTAGCGGTCTACAATGAGCAGTTCTTC. Translation: CSVGLAVYNEQFF. The chain combines TRBV29-1 with TRBJ2-1; 10 bases are a match to TRBD2. The junction had 2 bases not matched to a gene; V was cut back by 6 bases and J by 3 bases. CDR3 length: 13 residues. Germline lookup yields CDR1 SQVTM and CDR2 ANQGSEA.

This chain links TRBV11-2 with TRBJ2-1, with a possible D match to TRBD2 (6 bases). Trimming removed 6 bases from V and 3 bases from J, with 12 bases in between. This CDR3 is 14 amino acids long. The germline V gene encodes CDR1 SGHAT and CDR2 FQNNGV. CDR3 bases: TGTGCCAGCAGTCATAGACTAGACTACAATGAGCAGTTCTTC. This gives the protein CASSHRLDYNEQFF.

Here the CDR3 DNA reads TGCGCCAGCAGCTTGGTTGCAGGGGCGAACACTGAAGCTTTCTTT. Its protein product is CASSLVAGANTEAFF. The V and J genes are TRBV5-1 and TRBJ1-1; TRBD1 might be the D (6 bases). CDR1 and CDR2 from the germline V gene are SGHRS and YFSETQ. This CDR3 comprises 15 residues. V shed 0 bases and J shed 1 base, with 10 bases lying between them.

CDR3 sequence: CASSLDGTGSPLHF. CDR3 coding DNA: TGTGCCAGCAGCTTAGATGGTACAGGATCACCCCTCCACTTT. The chain recombines TRBV11-3 with TRBJ1-6; a weak D match, TRBD1 (5 bases). The CDR3 sequence is 14 residues long. Trimming removed 0 bases at V and 10 bases at J, with 10 bases between. CDR1 is SGHNT, CDR2 YENEEA, per germline.

This chain joins TRBV7-3 and TRBJ2-3, with D perhaps TRBD1 (5 bases). The V gene's germline CDR1 is SGHTA and CDR2 FQGTGA. Trimming removed 1 base from V and 4 bases from J, with 9 bases in between. The CDR3 length is 14 residues. The CDR3 nucleotides are TGTGCCAGCAGCTTAAGGGGCCAGTCAGATACGCAGTATTTT. This translates into CASSLRGQSDTQYF.

This chain joins TRBV18 and TRBJ2-1; perhaps TRBD2 as D (7 bases). With 2 bases removed from V and 2 bases from J, the gap between germline ends came to 13 bases. There are 16 residues in the CDR3. The germline CDR1 and CDR2 sequences are KGHSH and LQKENI. This CDR3 reads CASSPLTRGPYNEQFF. CDR3 nucleotides: TGTGCCAGCTCACCATTAACGCGGGGGCCCTACAATGAGCAGTTCTTC.

The rearrangement links TRBV4-3 to TRBJ1-2; no firm D call. V lost 0 bases, J lost 5 bases, and 4 bases lay in between. This CDR3 is 12 amino acids long. Germline V gene lookup returns CDR1 LGHNA and CDR2 YSLEER. The CDR3 sequence: CASSQDTYGYTF. The CDR3 region has the DNA TGCGCCAGCAGCCAAGATACTTATGGCTACACCTTC.

This clone is a singleton in its sample. This rearrangement joins TRBV11-3 to TRBJ2-2, with D possibly being TRBD2 (5 bases). The length of the CDR3 is 16 residues. Germline CDR1 SGHNT, CDR2 YENEEA. V was trimmed by 1 base and J by 8 bases, leaving 17 bases between them. CDR3 sequence (DNA): TGTGCCAGCAGCTTAGTTTCAGGAGGCCTCGGTGGGGAGCTGTTTTTT. Protein sequence: CASSLVSGGLGGELFF.

CDR3 sequence: CAISVYTGTERNNEQFF. CDR3 in DNA: TGTGCCATCAGCGTCTATACCGGGACTGAGAGAAACAATGAGCAGTTCTTC. The rearrangement joins TRBV10-3 to TRBJ2-1; D possibly corresponds to TRBD2 (6 bases). V lost 6 bases, J lost 5 bases, and 23 bases lay in between. There are 17 residues in the CDR3. CDR1 is ENHRY and CDR2 is SYGVKD in the germline V gene.

The chain carries TRBV7-9 and TRBJ2-7; maybe TRBD1 (6 bases). Trimming removed 6 bases at V and 2 bases at J, with 17 bases between. The CDR3 contains 15 residues. The germline CDR1 and CDR2 sequences are SEHNR and FQNEAQ (reference sequence). CDR3 nucleotides: TGTGCCAGCAGTTACCGGGACACAACCCCCTACGAGCAGTACTTC. Protein sequence: CASSYRDTTPYEQYF.

CDR3 DNA: TGTGCCAGCAGCCAAGGAGGGAGCGGGGCCAACGTCCTGACTTTC. Its translation is CASSQGGSGANVLTF. The chain combines TRBV3-1 (or the pseudogene TRBV3-2) with TRBJ2-6; possibly TRBD2 for D (5 bases). The CDR3 is 15 residues long. Germline CDR1 is LGHDT and CDR2 is YNNKEL (reference sequence). Trimming removed 1 base from V and 4 bases from J, with 8 bases in between.

The chain joins TRBV10-3 to TRBJ1-1, with 9 bases aligning to TRBD1. This CDR3 has 14 residues. The ends lost 10 bases at V and 3 bases at J; junction bases unmatched: 9. Germline V gives CDR1 ENHRY, CDR2 SYGVKD. In DNA form, the CDR3 reads TGTGCCACAACTTCGGGACAGGGTCACACTGAAGCTTTCTTT. Translated, it gives CATTSGQGHTEAFF.

This clone appeared once. The chain combines TRBV19 with TRBJ2-5; 9 bases line up with TRBD2. The V gene's germline CDR1 is LNHDA and CDR2 SQIVND (reference sequence). After removal of 3 bases from V and 2 bases from J, the junction contained 4 bases not matched to a gene. This CDR3 is built from 15 residues. CDR3 residues: CASSIGTSLQETQYF. DNA for the CDR3: TGTGCCAGTAGTATCGGGACTAGCCTTCAAGAGACCCAGTACTTC.

This chain connects TRBV5-1 to TRBJ2-6; tentatively, D is TRBD2 (5 bases). The CDR3 sequence is 15 residues long. Deletions cut 0 bases from V and 1 base from J, with 5 bases between. Germline V gene sequence: CDR1 SGHRS, CDR2 YFSETQ. The CDR3 bases are TGCGCCAGCAGCTTGGGAGGGTCTGGGGCCAACGTCCTGACTTTC. It translates to CASSLGGSGANVLTF.